A selection of T cell receptor beta chains follows, all from one sample in a study of blood T cell repertoires in COVID-19. Sequencing was performed with immunoSEQ multiplex PCR; in TCRdb, only in-frame clones are kept and a portion is missing. The sample contains under 450,000 clones, about 86% of which appear only once. Sequencing used peripheral blood. The receptors were sampled from a woman in her sixties with COVID-19, enrolled during active disease. The CDR3 runs from the conserved cysteine through the conserved F or W. D genes are given only for firm matches. Clone size appears in some rows only: once, few, many, or a class for an expanded clone.

j_call | d_call | v_call | clone_size | cdr3_nt | cdr3_aa
TRBJ2-2 | TRBD1 | TRBV7-3 | . | TGTGCCAGCAGCTTCGGACAGGGGGCAGGCACCGGGGAGCTGTTTTTT | CASSFGQGAGTGELFF
TRBJ2-6 | TRBD2 | TRBV3-1/TRBV3-2 | . | TGTGCCAGCAGCCTCGGGAGGTCTGGGGCCAACGTCCTGACTTTC | CASSLGRSGANVLTF
TRBJ1-2 | TRBD1 | TRBV7-2 | . | TGTGCCAGCAGCTTCGTGGGACAGGGGGTCGATGGCTACACCTTC | CASSFVGQGVDGYTF
TRBJ1-6 | . | TRBV5-1 | . | TGCGCCAGCAGCTTGGAACAGAATTCACCCCTCCACTTT | CASSLEQNSPLHF
TRBJ2-3 | . | TRBV30 | . | TGTGCCTGGAGTCACACAGATACGCAGTATTTT | CAWSHTDTQYF
TRBJ2-5 | TRBD1 | TRBV5-6 | . | TGTGCCAGCAGCTTGGCTTGGACAGGGGGAGAGACCCAGTACTTC | CASSLAWTGGETQYF
TRBJ2-5 | TRBD1 | TRBV5-5 | once | TGTGCCAGCAGCTTGGAACAGGGGGGAGAGACCCAGTACTTC | CASSLEQGGETQYF
TRBJ2-7 | TRBD2 | TRBV7-9 | . | TGTGCCAGCAGCTTACGTACTAGCGGGAGGTTCTTCGAGCAGTACTTC | CASSLRTSGRFFEQYF
TRBJ2-5 | . | TRBV6-6 | once | TGTGCCAGCAGCCGGGGACACCTCGGGACCCAGTACTTC | CASSRGHLGTQYF
TRBJ1-6 | TRBD1 | TRBV11-3 | . | TGTGCCAGCAGCCCGACGACAGGGACGGGTTCACCCCTCCACTTT | CASSPTTGTGSPLHF
TRBJ2-7 | . | TRBV7-8 | . | TGTGCCAGCAGCTTAGTCCCCTCTGGAGGAGTATACTACGAGCAGTACTTC | CASSLVPSGGVYYEQYF
TRBJ1-4 | TRBD1 | TRBV25-1 | once | TGTGCCAGCAGTGAGAGACAGGGAGGACTGTTTTTT | CASSERQGGLFF
TRBJ2-1 | . | TRBV7-3 | . | TGTGCCAGCAGCCTAGGACAGCACAATGAGCAGTTCTTC | CASSLGQHNEQFF
TRBJ1-4 | . | TRBV6-1 | . | TGTGCCAGCAGTGTAGAACAGGGTAGCAGTGATGAAAAACTGTTTTTT | CASSVEQGSSDEKLFF
TRBJ1-1 | TRBD1 | TRBV5-6 | . | TGTGCCAGCAGCTTCTCGGACAGGGGGCGCCGGGACACTGAAGCTTTCTTT | CASSFSDRGRRDTEAFF
TRBJ2-3 | TRBD2 | TRBV7-6 | . | TGTGCCAGCAGCCTTGGCGGGGGGGCCGGGGATACGCAGTATTTT | CASSLGGGAGDTQYF
TRBJ2-2 | TRBD2 | TRBV2 | . | TGTGCCAGCAGTGGTACCATAGCGGGGGGGTTCACCGGGGAGCTGTTTTTT | CASSGTIAGGFTGELFF
TRBJ1-5 | TRBD1 | TRBV7-9 | . | TGTGCCAGCAGCTTTCAGGGGGACCAGCCCCAGCATTTT | CASSFQGDQPQHF
TRBJ2-6 | . | TRBV27 | once | TGTGCCAGCAGTAAACCGGGAACTAGGGCTGGGGCCAACGTCCTGACTTTC | CASSKPGTRAGANVLTF
TRBJ1-6 | TRBD1 | TRBV2 | . | TGTGCCAGCTCCGGGACAGGGGAATCACCCCTCCACTTT | CASSGTGESPLHF
TRBJ1-4 | . | TRBV11-2 | . | TGTGCCAGCAGCTTAGGACAGGCTGCTGAAAAACTGTTTTTT | CASSLGQAAEKLFF
TRBJ2-1 | . | TRBV9 | . | TGTGCCAGCAGCGTAGGGGCAGGGCCCTACAATGAGCAGTTCTTC | CASSVGAGPYNEQFF
TRBJ1-4 | . | TRBV20-1 | . | TGCAGTGCTCCGACAGATGAAAAACTGTTTTTT | CSAPTDEKLFF
TRBJ1-2 | TRBD1 | TRBV5-4 | once | TGTGCCAGCAGCTTTTCACAGGTGGGACAGCACCTTTATGGCTACACCTTC | CASSFSQVGQHLYGYTF
TRBJ2-7 | . | TRBV9 | . | TGTGCCAGCAGCGTATTGGCGGGCGACGAGCAGTACTTC | CASSVLAGDEQYF
TRBJ2-7 | TRBD1 | TRBV30 | . | TGTGCCTGGGACCGGACAGGGGTCGAGCAGTACTTC | CAWDRTGVEQYF
TRBJ1-2 | . | TRBV20-1 | . | TGCAGTGCTAGATATTCCTATGGCTACACCTTC | CSARYSYGYTF
TRBJ1-1 | TRBD1 | TRBV6-5 | . | TGTGCCAGCAGGGACCGGGACAGCCACACTGAAGCTTTCTTT | CASRDRDSHTEAFF
TRBJ1-2 | . | TRBV6-2/TRBV6-3 | . | TGTGCCAGCAGTTACTCGATACGTTCGGGGAGGTATGGCTACACCTTC | CASSYSIRSGRYGYTF
TRBJ2-7 | TRBD1 | TRBV10-3 | . | TGTGCCATCAGCCCGGGACAGGGGAGATTCGAGCAGTACTTC | CAISPGQGRFEQYF
TRBJ2-1 | TRBD2 | TRBV3-1/TRBV3-2 | . | TGTGCCAGCAGCCAGCTAGCGGGGGGGACCTACAATGAGCAGTTCTTC | CASSQLAGGTYNEQFF
TRBJ1-1 | TRBD1 | TRBV11-1 | . | TGTGCCAGCAGCTCGGGACAGGGGCTTGAAGCTTTCTTT | CASSSGQGLEAFF
TRBJ2-2 | TRBD2 | TRBV7-7 | . | TGTGCCAGCAGCTCGACTAGCGGGGGGGCAAAGAACACCGGGGAGCTGTTTTTT | CASSSTSGGAKNTGELFF
TRBJ1-2 | TRBD1 | TRBV4-1 | . | TGCGCCAGCAGCCAGGGATTTCAGGGGGCGCGTTATGGCTACACCTTC | CASSQGFQGARYGYTF
TRBJ1-1 | . | TRBV4-1 | . | TGCGCCAGCAGCCAAGTTCAGGGGCGGAGGACTGAAGCTTTCTTT | CASSQVQGRRTEAFF
TRBJ2-3 | TRBD2 | TRBV5-6 | . | TGTGCCAGCACCCTGGGCCCTAGCGGGGGAACAGATACGCAGTATTTT | CASTLGPSGGTDTQYF
TRBJ1-2 | . | TRBV5-4 | . | TGTGCCAGCAGCTTGGTGGGGACACAAGCTAACTATGGCTACACCTTC | CASSLVGTQANYGYTF
TRBJ2-3 | TRBD2 | TRBV7-3 | . | TGTGCCAGCAGCTTACGGTTGCGGGGGAGCACAGATACGCAGTATTTT | CASSLRLRGSTDTQYF
TRBJ1-5 | . | TRBV2 | . | TGTGCCAGCAGTGAAGGGGGGCGCAATCAGCCCCAGCATTTT | CASSEGGRNQPQHF
TRBJ1-4 | TRBD1 | TRBV18 | . | TGTGCCAGCTCACAGGGACAGATAGTTGAAAAACTGTTTTTT | CASSQGQIVEKLFF
TRBJ1-3 | . | TRBV6-1 | . | TGTGCCAGCAGTGAAGCGGGTTGGGGCATCACCATATATTTT | CASSEAGWGITIYF
TRBJ2-3 | . | TRBV6-5 | . | TGTGCCAGCAGTTTCTCCGGGGATACGCAGTATTTT | CASSFSGDTQYF
TRBJ1-4 | TRBD1 | TRBV2 | once | TGTGCCAGCAGGGCGACAGGGGGCGAGGAAAAACTGTTTTTT | CASRATGGEEKLFF